A single sample is the source of the 14 T cell receptor beta chains below, sequenced in a study of cytomegalovirus exposure and HLA in healthy donors. Primers: 60 Vbeta forward and 13 Jbeta reverse. Generated by immunoSEQ multiplex PCR, the TCRdb table keeps only in-frame clones and is missing some. Here the sample spans some 97,000 clones, more than 65% being singletons. The sample was PBMCs. These receptors were collected from a young woman in good health and CMV-seronegative.

This clone was picked up a small number of times. V usage is TRBV28 and J usage is TRBJ2-1; 7 positions agree with TRBD1. With 5 bases clipped from V and 9 bases from J, the junction kept 13 bases outside the gene matches. Germline CDR1 is MDHEN and CDR2 is SYDVKM. CDR3 length: 15 amino acids. CDR3 residues: CASSPILYRGSEQFF. For the CDR3, the DNA is TGTGCCAGCAGTCCCATCTTATACAGGGGTAGTGAGCAGTTCTTC.

V gene TRBV30 combines with J gene TRBJ1-2, with 10 bases matching TRBD1. With V trimmed by 3 bases and J by 7 bases, 5 bases remained unmatched. The CDR3 has 13 amino acids. The V gene's germline CDR1 is GTSNPN and CDR2 SVGIG (reference sequence). Written as DNA, the CDR3 is TGTGCCTGGAGCCGTGGACAGGGGGGTGGCTACACCTTC. Translation: CAWSRGQGGGYTF.

J is TRBJ1-6 and V is TRBV19; D gene ambiguous. V was clipped by 5 bases and J by 9 bases, with 17 bases between them. CDR3 length equals 15 residues. The V gene's germline CDR1 is LNHDA and CDR2 SQIVND (reference sequence). This CDR3 is CASSPNGSGGSPLHF. CDR3 in DNA: TGTGCCAGTAGTCCTAACGGGAGCGGAGGTTCACCCCTCCACTTT.

The J gene is TRBJ2-1, the V gene TRBV7-9, with unresolved D. This CDR3 has 12 residues. Germline CDR1 and CDR2: SEHNR and FQNEAQ (reference sequence). Trimming took 3 bases from V and 9 from J, leaving 9 bases between them. Written as DNA, the CDR3 is TGTGCCAGCAGCTTGGAGTTCTTTGAGCAGTTCTTC. Amino acid sequence: CASSLEFFEQFF.

The chain recombines TRBV19 with TRBJ1-6; D may be TRBD1 (6 bases). The CDR3 consists of 15 residues. Trimming shortened V by 5 bases and J by 6 bases, and 14 bases separated the two germline ends. Germline lookup yields CDR1 LNHDA and CDR2 SQIVND (reference sequence). The CDR3 DNA reads as TGTGCCAGTAGTTACCCCAGGGGCCGTAATTCACCCCTCCACTTT. Translation: CASSYPRGRNSPLHF.

V gene TRBV2 combines with J gene TRBJ2-7; TRBD2 aligns across 12 bases. Losses at the gene ends were 4 bases for V and 2 bases for J; bases not matched to a gene: 0. The CDR3 runs 14 residues. Germline V gives CDR1 SNHLY, CDR2 FYNNEI. The CDR3 DNA reads as TGTGCCAGCAGTGCTAGCGGGGGGGCCTACGAGCAGTACTTC. This encodes CASSASGGAYEQYF. Combining the CDR3 with reference TRBV2 and TRBJ2-7 gives the whole variable domain EPEVTQTPSHQVTQMGQEVILRCVPISNHLYFYWYRQILGQKVEFLVSFYNNEISEKSEIFDDQFSVERPDGSNFTLKIRSTKLEDSAMYFCASSASGGAYEQYFGPGTRLTVT.

The table lists this clone with a few counts. This chain links TRBV29-1 with TRBJ2-1; D call uncertain. The CDR3 extends over 12 amino acids. Germline values: CDR1 SQVTM, CDR2 ANQGSEA. Trimming removed 4 bases at V and 8 bases at J, with 12 bases between. The CDR3 loop reads CSVGQMVDEQFF. CDR3 nucleotides: TGCAGCGTTGGGCAGATGGTGGATGAGCAGTTCTTC.

The V call is TRBV5-1, the J call TRBJ2-2; perhaps TRBD1 as D (5 bases). The CDR3 is 15 amino acids. With 3 bases removed from V and 8 bases from J, the gap between germline ends came to 17 bases. Per the germline V gene, CDR1 is SGHRS and CDR2 is YFSETQ. The CDR3 is CASSSKTSGFGELFF. CDR3 bases: TGCGCCAGCAGCTCGAAGACCTCAGGGTTTGGGGAGCTGTTTTTT.

V gene TRBV5-8 combines with J gene TRBJ2-5; the match to TRBD2 covers 8 bases. The ends lost 4 bases at V and 3 bases at J; junction bases unmatched: 5. Germline V CDR1 and CDR2: SGHTS, YDEGEE. CDR3 length: 14 residues. The DNA for the CDR3 is TGTGCCAGCAGCCGTGAGACTAGCGAAGAGACCCAGTACTTC. The encoded protein is CASSRETSEETQYF.

This rearrangement joins TRBV7-8 to TRBJ2-7, with 10 bases fitting TRBD2. The germline CDR1 and CDR2 sequences are SGHVS and FQNEAQ. The length of the CDR3 is 15 residues. J lost 3 bases, V lost 5 bases, and 7 bases had no gene match. Here the CDR3 DNA reads TGTGCCAGCAGCCCAGAGGCTAGCGGGGGCTACGAGCAGTACTTC. Translated, it gives CASSPEASGGYEQYF.

V gene TRBV7-9 combines with J gene TRBJ2-2; TRBD1 matches at 7 bases. V lost 2 bases to trimming and J lost 2 bases; unmatched junction nucleotides: 14. CDR1 is SEHNR and CDR2 is FQNEAQ in the germline V gene (reference sequence). The length of the CDR3 is 19 residues. The CDR3 sequence: CASSLCNRGPDRNTGELFF. The CDR3 DNA follows: TGTGCCAGCAGCTTATGTAACAGGGGACCCGATAGAAACACCGGGGAGCTGTTTTTT.

The chain links TRBV27 to TRBJ2-7; 12 bases match TRBD1. The CDR3 spans 15 residues. Per the germline V gene, CDR1 is MNHEY and CDR2 is SMNVEV (reference sequence). V lost 6 bases to trimming and J lost 3 bases; unmatched junction nucleotides: 6. The CDR3 coding sequence is TGTGCCAGCAGAGCCGGGACAGGGGGCAACTACGAGCAGTACTTC. Amino acids: CASRAGTGGNYEQYF.

The rearrangement links TRBV20-1 to TRBJ2-1, with D tentatively TRBD1 (7 bases). This CDR3 has 11 amino acids. CDR1 and CDR2 (germline): DFQATT, SNEGSKA (reference sequence). V lost 6 bases and J lost 9, with 12 bases in between. CDR3 loop: CSAPQGGEQFF. The CDR3 DNA reads as TGCAGTGCACCGCAGGGGGGTGAGCAGTTCTTC.

This chain connects TRBV7-9 to TRBJ2-7; a possible D gene is TRBD2 (6 bases). V was clipped by 6 bases and J by 3 bases, with 15 bases between them. The CDR3 loop spans 14 amino acids. CDR1 and CDR2 (germline): SEHNR, FQNEAQ (reference sequence). The CDR3 nucleotides read TGTGCCAGCAGACGTGAGGTGGAGGGCTACGAGCAGTACTTC. Translation gives CASRREVEGYEQYF.